The TCR beta chain described here comes from a study of glioma-infiltrating T cells. General observations from the study: Non-neoplastic patients had below-expected tissue-blood divergence, while all gliomas exceeded expectation. Very few CDR3 sequences were shared between tissue and blood.

Using RNA template, CDR3s of TCR alpha and beta were amplified with iRepertoire arm-PCR. Input was about 85-400 ng of tissue mRNA or PBMC total RNA. TCRdb re-called the multiplex PCR reads with MiXCR, one entry per CDR3 protein. The profile shows about 130,000 distinct CDR3 sequences, roughly 20% of them singletons. Note on this clonotype: What it binds is unknown.

V was clipped by 5 bases and J by 3 bases; unmatched bases: 6. CDR3 size: 14 residues. The germline V gene has CDR1 SGHRS and CDR2 YFSETQ. The sequenced material came from glioma tissue, nonneoplastic brain tissue, or PBMCs (not recorded which). This TCR came from a human donor with low-grade glioma or glioblastoma, undergoing nonglioma brain surgery, or in good health (not recorded which). The chain joins TRBV5-1 to TRBJ2-5; 8 nucleotides agree with TRBD1. CDR3 region: CASRQKTGEETQYF. The CDR3 DNA reads TGCGCCAGCAGGCAAAAGACAGGGGAAGAGACCCAGTACTTC. Together with reference TRBV5-1 and TRBJ2-5, the CDR3 gives the full variable domain: KAGVTQTPRYLIKTRGQQVTLSCSPISGHRSVSWYQQTPGQGLQFLFEYFSETQRNKGNFPGRFSGRQFSNSRSEMNVSTLELGDSALYLCASRQKTGEETQYFGPGTRLLVL.